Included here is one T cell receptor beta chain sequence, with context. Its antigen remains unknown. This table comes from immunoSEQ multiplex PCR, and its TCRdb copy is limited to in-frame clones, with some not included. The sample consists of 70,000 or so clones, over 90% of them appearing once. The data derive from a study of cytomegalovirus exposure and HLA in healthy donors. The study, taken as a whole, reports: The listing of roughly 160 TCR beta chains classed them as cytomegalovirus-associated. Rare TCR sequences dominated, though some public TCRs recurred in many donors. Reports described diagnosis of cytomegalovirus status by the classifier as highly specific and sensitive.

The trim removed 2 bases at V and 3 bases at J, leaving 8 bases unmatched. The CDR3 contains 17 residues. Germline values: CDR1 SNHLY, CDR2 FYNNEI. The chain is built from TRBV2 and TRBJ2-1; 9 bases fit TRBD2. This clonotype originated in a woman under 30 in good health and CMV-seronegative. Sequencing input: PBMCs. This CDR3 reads CASSEIRASGDYNEQFF. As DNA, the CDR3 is TGTGCCAGCAGTGAAATAAGGGCTAGCGGGGACTACAATGAGCAGTTCTTC.